The T cell receptor (beta chain) described here comes from a study of patients and donors after allogeneic stem cell transplantation. TCRdb ran MiXCR on the RT-PCR reads and lists one entry per CDR3 protein. This sample has some 150,000 distinct CDR3 sequences, with roughly 35% found just once. This clonotype was detected only once. This CDR3 has 16 amino acids. Germline CDR1 and CDR2: SGHKS and YYEKEE (reference sequence). The V segment lost 2 bases and the J segment 4 bases; nucleotides outside the gene matches: 11. V gene TRBV5-5 combines with J gene TRBJ2-5; 7 nucleotides match TRBD1. The specimen sequenced was blood, either unsorted or a sorted T cell fraction (not recorded which). This TCR was sampled from a human donor who was either an allogeneic HSCT recipient or a stem cell or donor lymphocyte infusion donor (not recorded which). It is not recorded whose cells these are; they may come from a transplant donor. The CDR3 region has the DNA TGTGCCAGCAGCTTCCCCCCGACAGGGAACGGAGAGACCCAGTACTTC. Its translation: CASSFPPTGNGETQYF.